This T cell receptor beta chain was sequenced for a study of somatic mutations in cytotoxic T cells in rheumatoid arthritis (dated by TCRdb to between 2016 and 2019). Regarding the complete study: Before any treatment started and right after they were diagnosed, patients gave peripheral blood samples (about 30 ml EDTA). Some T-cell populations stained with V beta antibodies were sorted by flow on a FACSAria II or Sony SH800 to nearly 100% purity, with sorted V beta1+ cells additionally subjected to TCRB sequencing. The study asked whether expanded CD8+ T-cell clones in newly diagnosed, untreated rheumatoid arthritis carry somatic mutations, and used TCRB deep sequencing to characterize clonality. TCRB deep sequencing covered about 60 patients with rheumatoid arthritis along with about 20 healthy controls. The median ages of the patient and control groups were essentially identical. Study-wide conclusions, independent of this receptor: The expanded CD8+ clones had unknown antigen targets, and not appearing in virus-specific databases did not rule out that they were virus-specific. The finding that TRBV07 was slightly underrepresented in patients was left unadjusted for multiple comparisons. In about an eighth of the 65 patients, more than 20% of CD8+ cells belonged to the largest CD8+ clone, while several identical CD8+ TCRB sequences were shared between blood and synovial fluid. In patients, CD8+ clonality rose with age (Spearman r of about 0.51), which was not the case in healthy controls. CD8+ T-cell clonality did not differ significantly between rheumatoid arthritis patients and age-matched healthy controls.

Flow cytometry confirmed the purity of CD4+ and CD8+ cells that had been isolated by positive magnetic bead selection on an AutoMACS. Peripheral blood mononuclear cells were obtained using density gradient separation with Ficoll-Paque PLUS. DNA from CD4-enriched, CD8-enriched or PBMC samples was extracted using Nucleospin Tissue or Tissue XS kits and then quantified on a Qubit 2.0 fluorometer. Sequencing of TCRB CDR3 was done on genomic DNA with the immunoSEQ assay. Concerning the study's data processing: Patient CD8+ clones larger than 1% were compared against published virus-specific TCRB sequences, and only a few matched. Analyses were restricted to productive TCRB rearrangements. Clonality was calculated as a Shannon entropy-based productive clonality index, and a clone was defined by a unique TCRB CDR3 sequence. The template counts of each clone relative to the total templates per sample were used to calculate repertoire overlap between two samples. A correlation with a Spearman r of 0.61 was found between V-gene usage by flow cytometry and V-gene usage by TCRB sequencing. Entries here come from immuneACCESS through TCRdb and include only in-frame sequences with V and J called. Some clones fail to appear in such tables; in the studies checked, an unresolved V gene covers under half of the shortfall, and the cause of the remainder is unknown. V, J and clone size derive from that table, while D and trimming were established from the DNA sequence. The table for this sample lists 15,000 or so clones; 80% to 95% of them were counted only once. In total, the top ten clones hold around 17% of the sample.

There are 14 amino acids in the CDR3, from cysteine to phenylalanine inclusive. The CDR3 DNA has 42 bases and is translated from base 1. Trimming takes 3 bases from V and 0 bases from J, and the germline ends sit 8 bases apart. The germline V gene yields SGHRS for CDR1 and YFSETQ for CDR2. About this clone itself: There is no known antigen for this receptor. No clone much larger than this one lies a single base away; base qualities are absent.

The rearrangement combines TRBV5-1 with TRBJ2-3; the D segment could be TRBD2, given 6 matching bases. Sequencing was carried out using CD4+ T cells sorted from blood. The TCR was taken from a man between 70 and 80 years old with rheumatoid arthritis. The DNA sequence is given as TGCGCCAGCAGCTCAGGGACTAGCACAGATACGCAGTATTTT. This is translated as CASSSGTSTDTQYF.